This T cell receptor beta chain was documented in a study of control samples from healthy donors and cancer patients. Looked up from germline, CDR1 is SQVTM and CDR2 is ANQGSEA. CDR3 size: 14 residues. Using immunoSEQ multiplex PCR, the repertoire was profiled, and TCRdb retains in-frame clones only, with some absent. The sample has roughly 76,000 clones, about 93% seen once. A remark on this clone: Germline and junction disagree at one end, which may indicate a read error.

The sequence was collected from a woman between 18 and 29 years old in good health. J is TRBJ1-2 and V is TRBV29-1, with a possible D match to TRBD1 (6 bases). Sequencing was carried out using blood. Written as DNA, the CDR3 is TGCAGCGTGGAAGCGGGGGCTGGGTACTATGGCTACACCTTC. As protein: CSVEAGAGYYGYTF.